This TCR beta chain is from a study of identical twins. A universal primer site arose from template switching, and cDNA bore unique molecular identifiers. TCRdb reprocessed the 5' RACE reads via MiXCR and lists one record per CDR3 protein. The sample contains some 230,000 distinct CDR3 sequences, 5% to 7% of which appear only once. Between the trimmed V and J ends, which lost 3 bases and 4 bases, there was a span of 13 bases. Germline V gives CDR1 MNHEY, CDR2 SMNVEV (reference sequence). The CDR3 consists of 14 residues. These same records also appear under a second study, on T cells expressing NK-cell markers. Turning to that study: From sorted CD3+CD56+NKG2C+, CD3+CD56+NKG2C- and CD3+CD56-NKG2C+ T cells came the TCR beta repertoires. In a handful of donors, dominant CD3+CD56+NKG2C+ clones formed roughly 1.0-7.5% of CD8+ cells.

This clonotype was obtained from a woman under 30 in good health. Sequenced: CD8+ T cells sorted from blood. This rearrangement joins TRBV27 to TRBJ2-7, with unresolved D. CDR3 nucleotide sequence: TGTGCCAGCAGTTTTCGGTCGGCCGAGTACGAGCAGTACTTC. The encoded protein is CASSFRSAEYEQYF.